The entry below describes one TCR beta chain. Its target is unknown. These data come from a study of graft-versus-host responses after intestinal transplantation. Study-level information: The whole recipient group had anti-thymocyte globulin induction followed by tacrolimus and steroids for roughly three years. Findings and limits, study-wide: Ileal or blood samples showed some GvH clones first, and such clones were also found in recipient marrow.

V lost 6 bases and J 5 bases, leaving 13 bases between the germline ends. Germline CDR1 is MNHNS and CDR2 is SASEGT. The CDR3 has 13 amino acids. Method: immunoSEQ multiplex PCR; TCRdb's copy keeps in-frame clones and lacks some. The sample has almost 55,000 clones; around 90% are singletons. The chain joins TRBV6-1 to TRBJ1-1; unclear D gene. This clonotype originated in a human patient who received an intestinal transplant, so some T cells may come from the graft donor. The sample was PBMCs, taken nearly 670 days after intestinal transplant. The CDR3 spells CASRLNSGTEAFF. The CDR3 bases are TGTGCCAGCAGATTGAACAGTGGAACTGAAGCTTTCTTT.